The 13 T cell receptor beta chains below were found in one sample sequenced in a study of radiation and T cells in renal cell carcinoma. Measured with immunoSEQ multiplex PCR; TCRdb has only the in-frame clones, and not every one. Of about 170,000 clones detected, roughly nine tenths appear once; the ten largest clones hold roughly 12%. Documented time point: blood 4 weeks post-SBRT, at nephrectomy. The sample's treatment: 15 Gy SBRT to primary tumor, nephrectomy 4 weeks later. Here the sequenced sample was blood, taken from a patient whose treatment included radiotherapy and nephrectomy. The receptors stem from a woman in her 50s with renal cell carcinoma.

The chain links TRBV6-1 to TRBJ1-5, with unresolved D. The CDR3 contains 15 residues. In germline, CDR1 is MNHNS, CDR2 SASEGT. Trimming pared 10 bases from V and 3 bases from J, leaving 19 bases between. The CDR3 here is CATKDGQGYNQPQHF. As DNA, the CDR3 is TGTGCCACAAAGGACGGCCAAGGGTACAATCAGCCCCAGCATTTT.

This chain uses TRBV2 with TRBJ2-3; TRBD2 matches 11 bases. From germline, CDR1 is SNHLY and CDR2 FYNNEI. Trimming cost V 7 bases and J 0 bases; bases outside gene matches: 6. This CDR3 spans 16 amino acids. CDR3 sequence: CASKTSGDLSTDTQYF. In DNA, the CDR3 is TGTGCCAGCAAGACTAGCGGGGACCTTAGCACAGATACGCAGTATTTT.

CDR3 sequence reads: CASSLALAGKGYTF. The CDR3 region has the DNA TGTGCCAGCAGCTTAGCGCTTGCGGGGAAAGGCTACACCTTC. This rearrangement joins TRBV7-9 to TRBJ1-2; D uncertain. V was shortened by 0 bases and J by 8 bases, with 13 bases between the two germline ends. CDR1 is SEHNR and CDR2 is FQNEAQ in the germline V gene (reference sequence). This CDR3 spans 14 amino acids.

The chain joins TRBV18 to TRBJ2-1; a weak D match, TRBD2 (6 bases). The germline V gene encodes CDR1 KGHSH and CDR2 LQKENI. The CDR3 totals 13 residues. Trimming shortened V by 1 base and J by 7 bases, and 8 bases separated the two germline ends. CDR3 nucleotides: TGTGCCAGCTCACCACGGCTAGCGAATGAGCAGTTCTTC. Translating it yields CASSPRLANEQFF.

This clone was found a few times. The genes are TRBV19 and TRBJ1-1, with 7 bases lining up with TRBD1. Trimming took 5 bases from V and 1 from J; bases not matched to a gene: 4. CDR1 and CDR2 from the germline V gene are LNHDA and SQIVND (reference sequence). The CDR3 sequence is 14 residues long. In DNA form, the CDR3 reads TGTGCCAGTAGTGGGACAGACCCGAACACTGAAGCTTTCTTT. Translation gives CASSGTDPNTEAFF.

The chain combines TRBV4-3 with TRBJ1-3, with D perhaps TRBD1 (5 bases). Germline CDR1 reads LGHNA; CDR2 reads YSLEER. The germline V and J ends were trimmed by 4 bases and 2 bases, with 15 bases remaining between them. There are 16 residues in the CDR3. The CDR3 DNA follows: TGCGCCAGCAGCCTTCAGATCGGGGCCCCTGGAAACACCATATATTTT. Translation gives CASSLQIGAPGNTIYF.

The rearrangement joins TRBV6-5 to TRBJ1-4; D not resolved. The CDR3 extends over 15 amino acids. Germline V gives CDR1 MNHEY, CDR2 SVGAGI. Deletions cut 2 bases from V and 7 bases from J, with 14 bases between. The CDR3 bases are TGTGCCAGCAGTTACGACAACTCGGCAGGTGAAAAACTGTTTTTT. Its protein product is CASSYDNSAGEKLFF.

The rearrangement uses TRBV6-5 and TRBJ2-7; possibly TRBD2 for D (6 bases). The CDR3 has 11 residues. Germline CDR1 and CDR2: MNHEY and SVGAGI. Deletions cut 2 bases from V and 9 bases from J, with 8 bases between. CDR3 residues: CASSYGGGQYF. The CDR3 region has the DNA TGTGCCAGCAGTTACGGGGGAGGGCAGTACTTC.

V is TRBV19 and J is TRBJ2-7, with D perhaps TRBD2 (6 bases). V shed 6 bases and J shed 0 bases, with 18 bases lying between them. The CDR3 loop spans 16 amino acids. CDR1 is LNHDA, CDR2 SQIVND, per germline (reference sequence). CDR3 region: CASSLYFGGSSYEQYF. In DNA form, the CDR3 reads TGTGCCAGTAGCCTTTATTTTGGAGGGAGCTCCTACGAGCAGTACTTC. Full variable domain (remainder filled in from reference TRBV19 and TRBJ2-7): DGGITQSPKYLFRKEGQNVTLSCEQNLNHDAMYWYRQDPGQGLRLIYYSQIVNDFQKGDIAEGYSVSREKKESFPLTVTSAQKNPTAFYLCASSLYFGGSSYEQYFGPGTRLTVT.

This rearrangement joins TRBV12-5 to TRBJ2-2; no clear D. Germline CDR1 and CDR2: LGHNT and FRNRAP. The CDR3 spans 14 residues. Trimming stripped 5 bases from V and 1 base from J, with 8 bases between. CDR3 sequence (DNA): TGTGCTAGTGGTCTCGGACGGAACACCGGGGAGCTGTTTTTT. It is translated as CASGLGRNTGELFF.

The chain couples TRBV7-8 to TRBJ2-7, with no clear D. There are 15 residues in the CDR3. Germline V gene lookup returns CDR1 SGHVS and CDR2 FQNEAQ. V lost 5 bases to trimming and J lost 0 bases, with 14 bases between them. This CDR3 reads CASSQDPLSSYEQYF. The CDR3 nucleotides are TGTGCCAGCAGCCAGGACCCACTGAGCTCCTACGAGCAGTACTTC. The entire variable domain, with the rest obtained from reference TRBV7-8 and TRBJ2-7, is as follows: GAGVSQSPRYKVAKRGQDVALRCDPISGHVSLFWYQQALGQGPEFLTYFQNEAQLDKSGLPSDRFFAERPEGSVSTLKIQRTQQEDSAVYLCASSQDPLSSYEQYFGPGTRLTVT.

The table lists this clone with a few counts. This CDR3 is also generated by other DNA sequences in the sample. CDR3 residues: CASSQGQGSTGELFF. CDR3 bases: TGTGCCAGCAGCCAAGGGCAGGGGAGTACCGGGGAGCTGTTTTTT. This rearrangement joins TRBV4-2 to TRBJ2-2; D possibly corresponds to TRBD1 (6 bases). Trimming cost V 1 base and J 5 bases, with 11 bases left between them. Germline CDR1 reads LGHNA; CDR2 reads YNFKEQ. This CDR3 comprises 15 residues.

The CDR3 DNA is TGTGCCAGCAGTTTTCTAACAGCGGAAGGTGGCTACACCTTC. It is translated as CASSFLTAEGGYTF. The chain combines TRBV6-6 with TRBJ1-2; D is undetermined. Germline V gene lookup returns CDR1 MNHNY and CDR2 SVGAGI (reference sequence). There are 14 residues in the CDR3. Trimming stripped 4 bases from V and 7 bases from J, with 16 bases between.